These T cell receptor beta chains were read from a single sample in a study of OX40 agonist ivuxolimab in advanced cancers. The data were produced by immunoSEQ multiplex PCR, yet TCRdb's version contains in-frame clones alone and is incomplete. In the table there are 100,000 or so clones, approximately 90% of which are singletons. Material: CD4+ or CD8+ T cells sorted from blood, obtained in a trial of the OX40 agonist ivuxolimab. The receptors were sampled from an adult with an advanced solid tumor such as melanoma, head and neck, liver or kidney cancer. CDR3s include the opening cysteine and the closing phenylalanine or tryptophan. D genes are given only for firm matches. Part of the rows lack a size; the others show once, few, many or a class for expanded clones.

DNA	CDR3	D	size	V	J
TGCAGCGTTGAGCCAGGAGGAGAGACCCAGTACTTC	CSVEPGGETQYF	.	.	TRBV29-1	TRBJ2-5
TGTGCCAGCAGGAACTCCTACGAGCAGTACTTC	CASRNSYEQYF	.	once	TRBV6-6	TRBJ2-7
TGTGCCAGCAGCGCAGCCGGGTGGAGCTATGGCTACACCTTC	CASSAAGWSYGYTF	.	.	TRBV7-2	TRBJ1-2
TGTGCCAGCAGCTTTAATAGCGGAGAAGAGACCCAGTACTTC	CASSFNSGEETQYF	.	.	TRBV7-2	TRBJ2-5
TGTGCCAGCAGTTTCACTTCTGCCGTGGCGGCTGAGCAGTTCTTC	CASSFTSAVAAEQFF	.	.	TRBV27	TRBJ2-1
TGTGCCAGCAGCTTGACAGGGGGCAGTGGCTACACCTTC	CASSLTGGSGYTF	TRBD1	.	TRBV5-4	TRBJ1-2
TGTGCCAGCAGCAAATTCTCCTTGCAGGGAAACACCATATATTTT	CASSKFSLQGNTIYF	.	.	TRBV21-1	TRBJ1-3
TGTGCCACCGCCGAGGCGTCAGAGACCCAGTACTTC	CATAEASETQYF	.	.	TRBV10-3	TRBJ2-5
TGTGCCAGCAGTTTATACGGCCAGATGAACACTGAAGCTTTCTTT	CASSLYGQMNTEAFF	.	.	TRBV27	TRBJ1-1
TGTGCCAGCAGCTTAGACGGGGGAAATAATGAGCAGTTCTTC	CASSLDGGNNEQFF	.	.	TRBV11-3	TRBJ2-1
TGCGCCAGCAGCTCATCACCCGGGATTTATAGCAATCAGCCCCAGCATTTT	CASSSSPGIYSNQPQHF	.	.	TRBV5-1	TRBJ1-5
TGCAGCGCCGAGGGGACAGAAGCTAACTATGGCTACACCTTC	CSAEGTEANYGYTF	TRBD1	.	TRBV29-1	TRBJ1-2
TGTGCCAGCAGCCAAGAGTTAGCCTACAATGAGCAGTTCTTC	CASSQELAYNEQFF	.	.	TRBV4-2	TRBJ2-1
TGTGCCAGCAGCTTTGAGGGGGTCTATGGCTACACCTTC	CASSFEGVYGYTF	.	.	TRBV7-9	TRBJ1-2
TGTGCCAGCAGCGCGAAACGGGACCGTCGTAATGAAAAACTGTTTTTT	CASSAKRDRRNEKLFF	.	.	TRBV7-8	TRBJ1-4
TGTGCCAGTAGTATAGGACCAGGCCCTACCTATAATTCACCCCTCCACTTT	CASSIGPGPTYNSPLHF	.	.	TRBV19	TRBJ1-6
TGTGCCATCAGCCGAGAGACAGGGAACATGAACACTGAAGCTTTCTTT	CAISRETGNMNTEAFF	TRBD1	.	TRBV10-3	TRBJ1-1